The 24 T cell receptor beta chains below were found in one sample sequenced in a study of a mutant IDH1 vaccine in newly diagnosed glioma. The time point is: baseline, week 1 (first vaccination visit). Treatment of the sample: pre-vaccination baseline after standard-of-care therapy. This table comes from immunoSEQ multiplex PCR, and its TCRdb copy is limited to in-frame clones, with some not included. The sample lists 50,000 or so clones, 86% occurring once. The sample here was PBMCs, taken from a glioma patient treated with radiotherapy, temozolomide or both. These receptors were collected from a man aged 40-55 years with glioma.

The chain employs TRBV9 and TRBJ2-6; D perhaps matches TRBD1 (6 bases). The V end was cut by 0 bases, the J end by 0 bases, with 13 bases between. Germline assignment: CDR1 SGDLS and CDR2 YYNGEE. The CDR3 is 18 amino acids. The CDR3 loop is CASSVGTVSFSGANVLTF. In nucleotides, the CDR3 is TGTGCCAGCAGCGTAGGGACAGTGTCTTTCTCTGGGGCCAACGTCCTGACTTTC.

The rearrangement links TRBV7-2 to TRBJ2-1; a weak D match, TRBD1 (6 bases). The germline gives CDR1 SGHTA, CDR2 FQGNSA. The CDR3 loop spans 14 amino acids. V lost 5 bases to trimming and J lost 9 bases, with 17 bases between them. This chain's CDR3 is CASSPNDRRGEQFF. In DNA, the CDR3 is TGTGCCAGCAGCCCCAACGACAGGCGCGGTGAGCAGTTCTTC.

The CDR3 here is CASSLSWGSYEQYF. The CDR3 coding sequence is TGTGCCAGCAGCTTATCGTGGGGATCCTACGAGCAGTACTTC. The rearrangement uses TRBV7-2 and TRBJ2-7; D remains ambiguous. CDR3 length: 14 amino acids. Trimming took off 2 bases at V and 1 base at J, with 9 bases between the two ends. Germline V gene data show CDR1 as SGHTA and CDR2 as FQGNSA.

The chain uses TRBV6-1 and TRBJ2-7; perhaps TRBD2 as D (6 bases). V lost 7 bases to trimming and J lost 6 bases, with 22 bases between them. The germline gives CDR1 MNHNS, CDR2 SASEGT. The CDR3 spans 15 residues. The CDR3 sequence is CASTRMGGQAGEQYF. DNA of the CDR3: TGTGCCAGCACCCGAATGGGAGGCCAAGCAGGCGAGCAGTACTTC.

The chain carries TRBV18 and TRBJ1-5, with D unresolved. V was clipped by 4 bases and J by 5 bases, with 9 bases between them. The CDR3 runs 13 residues. Germline V gives CDR1 KGHSH, CDR2 LQKENI. The CDR3 loop is CASSQSAYQPQHF. The CDR3 DNA reads as TGTGCCAGCTCACAGTCTGCGTATCAGCCCCAGCATTTT.

V is TRBV18 and J is TRBJ2-5; TRBD1 matches at 8 bases. With the DNA end fitting TRBJ2-7 better, the J assignment may be wrong. The CDR3 is 14 residues long. The germline gives CDR1 KGHSH, CDR2 LQKENI. CDR3 DNA sequence: TGTGCCAGCTCACTAGACAGGGGAAGGGGCGAGCAGTACTTC. Translation: CASSLDRGRGEQYF.

The V call is TRBV6-5, the J call TRBJ1-5, with TRBD1 identical over 9 bases. Trimming cost V 5 bases and J 4 bases; bases outside gene matches: 6. The germline V gene encodes CDR1 MNHEY and CDR2 SVGAGI. The CDR3 has 15 residues. CDR3 sequence: CASSPSGQGNQPQHF. The CDR3 DNA reads as TGTGCCAGCAGTCCTTCGGGACAGGGAAATCAGCCCCAGCATTTT.

This rearrangement joins TRBV7-9 to TRBJ2-3; D is possibly TRBD2 (6 bases). Germline CDR1 reads SEHNR; CDR2 reads FQNEAQ (reference sequence). The CDR3 sequence is 15 residues long. The V end lost 0 bases, the J end lost 8 bases, and 15 bases lay between the germline ends. CDR3 loop: CASSLAGGSSPTQYF. CDR3 DNA: TGTGCCAGCAGCTTAGCGGGAGGCTCGTCCCCTACGCAGTATTTT.

This clone was detected only a few times. This chain joins TRBV6-6 and TRBJ2-2; D is perhaps TRBD1 (5 bases). The V and J ends lost 5 bases and 5 bases respectively, with 9 bases between them. This CDR3 has 13 amino acids. CDR1 MNHNY and CDR2 SVGAGI come from the germline V gene (reference sequence). The CDR3 here is CASSQPGTGELFF. The CDR3, as DNA: TGTGCCAGCAGTCAACCAGGGACCGGGGAGCTGTTTTTT.

The rearrangement uses TRBV5-8 and TRBJ2-3; D may be TRBD2 (5 bases). Trimming took 4 bases from V and 1 from J, leaving 19 bases between them. Germline CDR1 and CDR2: SGHTS and YDEGEE. The CDR3 covers 17 residues. CDR3 protein: CASSHASTRGGTDTQYF. CDR3 DNA: TGTGCCAGCAGCCACGCATCGACCCGGGGTGGCACAGATACGCAGTATTTT. Drawing the rest from reference TRBV5-8 and TRBJ2-3, the complete variable domain is EAGVTQSPTHLIKTRGQQATLRCSPISGHTSVYWYQQALGLGLQFLLWYDEGEERNRGNFPPRFSGRQFPNYSSELNVNALELEDSALYLCASSHASTRGGTDTQYFGPGTRLTVL.

This clone occurred once. The chain uses TRBV25-1 and TRBJ2-1; 12 positions match TRBD2. After removal of 2 bases from V and 9 bases from J, the junction contained 5 bases not matched to a gene. The CDR3 length is 15 residues. Germline loops: CDR1 MGHDK, CDR2 SYGVNS. The CDR3 sequence is CASSEPLAGGSEQFF. Written as DNA, the CDR3 is TGTGCCAGCAGTGAACCCCTAGCGGGAGGGTCTGAGCAGTTCTTC. Combining the CDR3 with reference TRBV25-1 and TRBJ2-1 gives the whole variable domain EADIYQTPRYLVIGTGKKITLECSQTMGHDKMYWYQQDPGMELHLIHYSYGVNSTEKGDLSSESTVSRIRTEHFPLTLESARPSHTSQYLCASSEPLAGGSEQFFGPGTRLTVL.

V gene TRBV9 combines with J gene TRBJ2-6, with D perhaps matching TRBD1 or TRBD2 (5 bases each). Germline V gene sequence: CDR1 SGDLS, CDR2 YYNGEE. The CDR3 has 17 amino acids. V lost 3 bases, J lost 1 base, and 14 bases lay in between. The DNA of the CDR3 is TGTGCCAGCAGCGCAAGCGGACACAAGTCTGGGGCCAACGTCCTGACTTTC. It translates to CASSASGHKSGANVLTF.

This chain uses TRBV5-2 with TRBJ1-2. TRBV5-2 is given as a pseudogene. This CDR3 is built from 16 residues. The CDR3 is CASKTFGVRKTYGYTF. Here the CDR3 DNA reads TGTGCCAGCAAGACGTTTGGAGTACGAAAGACCTATGGCTACACCTTC.

This clone was observed a few times. This chain joins TRBV7-2 and TRBJ1-5; D unclear. In germline, CDR1 is SGHTA, CDR2 FQGNSA. Trimming removed 2 bases at V and 4 bases at J, with 3 bases between. CDR3 length equals 12 residues. The CDR3 DNA sequence: TGTGCCAGCAGCTTATGGAATCAGCCCCAGCATTTT. This translates into CASSLWNQPQHF.

The V and J genes are TRBV5-1 and TRBJ1-2; 9 bases fit TRBD1. Germline V gene sequence: CDR1 SGHRS, CDR2 YFSETQ. This CDR3 has 14 residues. V shed 2 bases, J shed 4 bases, and the junction held 3 bases outside the gene matches. CDR3: CASSFTGGSYGYTF. The CDR3, as DNA: TGCGCCAGCAGCTTTACAGGGGGCTCCTATGGCTACACCTTC. The full variable domain, its missing parts supplied by reference TRBV5-1 and TRBJ1-2, is KAGVTQTPRYLIKTRGQQVTLSCSPISGHRSVSWYQQTPGQGLQFLFEYFSETQRNKGNFPGRFSGRQFSNSRSEMNVSTLELGDSALYLCASSFTGGSYGYTFGSGTRLTVV.

In this sample, this clone turned up once. The rearrangement links TRBV14 to TRBJ2-5; D remains unclear. CDR1 and CDR2 from the germline V gene are SGHDN and FVKESK. CDR3 length: 15 amino acids. The germline V and J ends were trimmed by 1 base and 4 bases, with 13 bases remaining between them. CDR3 nucleotide sequence: TGTGCCAGCAGCCAAGCGTACGCCAAGGGAGAGACCCAGTACTTC. Amino acids: CASSQAYAKGETQYF.

This clone is a singleton in its sample. V usage is TRBV20-1 and J usage is TRBJ2-7; D ambiguous. V was cut by 3 bases and J by 3 bases, with 3 bases left in between. This CDR3 region has 10 residues. Germline CDR1 DFQATT, CDR2 SNEGSKA (reference sequence). The CDR3 DNA reads TGCAGTGCTAGTAACTACGAGCAGTACTTC. It encodes CSASNYEQYF.

The chain uses TRBV2 and TRBJ1-4; D is unresolved. Germline CDR1 SNHLY, CDR2 FYNNEI. Trimming left V 6 bases short and J 6 bases short, with 11 bases between. The CDR3 runs 13 residues. The CDR3 region is CASRRQLDEKLFF. DNA of the CDR3: TGTGCCAGCAGGCGGCAGCTAGATGAAAAACTGTTTTTT.

This sequence joins TRBV7-9 and TRBJ1-1; D remains unclear. The V and J ends lost 4 bases and 3 bases respectively, with 3 bases between them. From germline, CDR1 is SEHNR and CDR2 FQNEAQ (reference sequence). The CDR3 length is 11 residues. The CDR3 protein is CASSSYTEAFF. Here the CDR3 DNA reads TGTGCCAGCAGCTCTTACACTGAAGCTTTCTTT.

This clone was detected once. This sequence joins TRBV13 and TRBJ2-1, with TRBD2 matching 7 bases. The CDR3 is 18 residues long. J lost 1 base, V lost 4 bases, and 13 bases had no gene match. Per the germline V gene, CDR1 is PRHDT and CDR2 is FYEKMQ (reference sequence). This CDR3 is CASSSPGGGGRSYNEQFF. The CDR3 region has the DNA TGTGCCAGCAGCTCCCCGGGTGGGGGAGGGCGGTCCTACAATGAGCAGTTCTTC.

CDR3 sequence (DNA): TGTGCCAGCAGTTTGGTTCGGACGAGCAGGGACCAGGGGCAGTACTTC. Translated, it gives CASSLVRTSRDQGQYF. The chain has TRBV28 and TRBJ2-7, with D perhaps given as TRBD1 or TRBD2 (5 bases each). V gave up 3 bases and J gave up 9 bases, with 24 bases separating them. Germline lookup yields CDR1 MDHEN and CDR2 SYDVKM. This CDR3 is built from 16 residues. The full variable domain, its missing parts supplied by reference TRBV28 and TRBJ2-7, is DVKVTQSSRYLVKRTGEKVFLECVQDMDHENMFWYRQDPGLGLRLIYFSYDVKMKEKGDIPEGYSVSREKKERFSLILESASTNQTSMYLCASSLVRTSRDQGQYFGPGTRLTVT.

The V call is TRBV4-1, the J call TRBJ1-1; the match to TRBD1 covers 7 bases. Looked up from germline, CDR1 is MGHRA and CDR2 is YSYEKL. This CDR3 has 16 amino acids. J lost 1 base, V lost 0 bases, and 5 bases had no gene match. This CDR3 is CASSQEVGQPNTEAFF. DNA of the CDR3: TGCGCCAGCAGCCAAGAAGTGGGACAGCCGAACACTGAAGCTTTCTTT.

The chain joins TRBV19 to TRBJ1-2; TRBD1 agrees at 7 bases. CDR1 and CDR2 (germline): LNHDA, SQIVND (reference sequence). V dropped 5 bases and J dropped 6; count of bases not matched to a gene: 6. The CDR3 contains 13 residues. CDR3 loop: CASSPTTGNGYTF. The CDR3 DNA reads as TGTGCCAGTAGTCCCACGACAGGGAATGGCTACACCTTC. Combining the CDR3 with reference TRBV19 and TRBJ1-2 gives the whole variable domain DGGITQSPKYLFRKEGQNVTLSCEQNLNHDAMYWYRQDPGQGLRLIYYSQIVNDFQKGDIAEGYSVSREKKESFPLTVTSAQKNPTAFYLCASSPTTGNGYTFGSGTRLTVV.

The rearrangement links TRBV5-1 to TRBJ2-2; D gene uncertain. The CDR3 sequence is 15 residues long. V dropped 1 base and J dropped 1 base, with 8 bases sitting between them. Germline lookup yields CDR1 SGHRS and CDR2 YFSETQ. The CDR3 spells CASSLLTKNTGELFF. In DNA form, the CDR3 reads TGCGCCAGCAGCTTGTTAACCAAGAACACCGGGGAGCTGTTTTTT.